This T cell receptor beta chain was recovered during a study of T cells in women clearing cervical HPV infection. On the study more broadly: Cases were women with histologically confirmed HPV16-related CIN3 or worse, including 2 invasive cancers. Controls' single incident HPV16 infection cleared within 12 months without precancer.

Some clones are missing from TCRdb's copy, which holds only in-frame ones; the method was immunoSEQ multiplex PCR. This repertoire includes fewer than 35,000 clones. From germline, CDR1 is MGHRA and CDR2 YSYEKL. Trimming shortened V by 4 bases and J by 3 bases, and 5 bases separated the two germline ends. CDR3 length: 12 residues. A word on this clone: The CDR3 goes on 3 residues after the read ends, and that part is filled in from the germline J gene.

The clonotype originates from a woman between 18 and 70 years old with a cervical HPV16 infection that either progressed to CIN3+ or cleared (not recorded which). The sequencing input was blood buffy coat. This sequence joins TRBV4-1 and TRBJ2-3; possible D gene TRBD2, 5 bases. CDR3 bases read: TGCGCCAGCAGCCGAGGGACAGATACG. Translation: CASSRGTDT. The CDR3, in full, reads CASSRGTDTQYF.